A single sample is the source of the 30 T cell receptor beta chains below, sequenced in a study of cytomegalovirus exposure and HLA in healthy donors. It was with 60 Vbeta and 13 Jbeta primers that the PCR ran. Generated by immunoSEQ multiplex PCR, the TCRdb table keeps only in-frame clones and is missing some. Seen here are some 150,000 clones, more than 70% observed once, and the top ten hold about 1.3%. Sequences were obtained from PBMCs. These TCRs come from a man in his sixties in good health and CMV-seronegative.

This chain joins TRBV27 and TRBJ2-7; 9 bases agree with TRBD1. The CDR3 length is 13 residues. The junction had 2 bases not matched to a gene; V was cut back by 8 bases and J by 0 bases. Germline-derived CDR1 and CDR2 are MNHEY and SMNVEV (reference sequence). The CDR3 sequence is CASGTGSSYEQYF. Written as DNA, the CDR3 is TGTGCCAGCGGGACAGGGAGCTCCTACGAGCAGTACTTC.

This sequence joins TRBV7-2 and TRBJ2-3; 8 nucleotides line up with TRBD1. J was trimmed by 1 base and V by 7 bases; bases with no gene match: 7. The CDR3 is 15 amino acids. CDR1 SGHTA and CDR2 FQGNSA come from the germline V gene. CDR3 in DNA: TGTGCCAGCAACAACAGGGGGGTCGGCACAGATACGCAGTATTTT. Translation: CASNNRGVGTDTQYF.

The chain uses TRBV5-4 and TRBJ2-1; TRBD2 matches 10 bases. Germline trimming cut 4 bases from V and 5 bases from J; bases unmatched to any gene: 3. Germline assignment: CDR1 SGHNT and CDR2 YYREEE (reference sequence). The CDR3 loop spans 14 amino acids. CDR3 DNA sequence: TGTGCCAGCAGCCGGACTAGCGGCGACAATGAGCAGTTCTTC. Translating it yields CASSRTSGDNEQFF.

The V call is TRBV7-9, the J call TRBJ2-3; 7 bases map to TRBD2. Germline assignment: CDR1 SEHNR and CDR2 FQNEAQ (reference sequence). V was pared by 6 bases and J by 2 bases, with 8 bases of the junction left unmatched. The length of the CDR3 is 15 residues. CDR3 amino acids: CASRKSGADTDTQYF. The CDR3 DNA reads TGTGCCAGCAGAAAAAGCGGGGCCGACACAGATACGCAGTATTTT.

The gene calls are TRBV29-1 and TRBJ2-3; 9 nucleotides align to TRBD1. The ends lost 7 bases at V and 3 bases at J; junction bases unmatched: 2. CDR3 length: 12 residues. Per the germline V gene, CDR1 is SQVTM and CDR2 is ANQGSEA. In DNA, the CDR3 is TGCAGCGCTGGACAGGGGACAGATACGCAGTATTTT. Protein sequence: CSAGQGTDTQYF.

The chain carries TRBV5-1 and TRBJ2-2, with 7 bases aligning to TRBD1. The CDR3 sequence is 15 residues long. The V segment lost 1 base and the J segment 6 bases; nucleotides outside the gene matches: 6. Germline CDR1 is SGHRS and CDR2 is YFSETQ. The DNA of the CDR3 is TGCGCCAGCAGCTTGTCAACAGGGGACGCCGGGGAGCTGTTTTTT. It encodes CASSLSTGDAGELFF.

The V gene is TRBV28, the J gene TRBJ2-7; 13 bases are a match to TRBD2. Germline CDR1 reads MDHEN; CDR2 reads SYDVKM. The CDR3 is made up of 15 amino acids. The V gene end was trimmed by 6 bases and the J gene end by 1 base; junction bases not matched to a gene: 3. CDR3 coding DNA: TGTGCCAGCAGGGCGGGACTAGCGGGATCCTACGAGCAGTACTTC. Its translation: CASRAGLAGSYEQYF.

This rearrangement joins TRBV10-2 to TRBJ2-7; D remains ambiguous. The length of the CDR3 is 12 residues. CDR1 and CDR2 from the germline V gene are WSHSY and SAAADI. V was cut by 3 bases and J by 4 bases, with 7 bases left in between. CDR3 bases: TGCGCCAGCAGTGATATTCCTTACGAGCAGTACTTC. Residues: CASSDIPYEQYF.

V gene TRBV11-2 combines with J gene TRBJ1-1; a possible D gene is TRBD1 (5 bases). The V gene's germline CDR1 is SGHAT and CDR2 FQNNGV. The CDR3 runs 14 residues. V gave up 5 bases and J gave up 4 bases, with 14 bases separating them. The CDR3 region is CASSLSWGGTEAFF. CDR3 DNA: TGTGCCAGCAGCCTATCCTGGGGGGGCACTGAAGCTTTCTTT.

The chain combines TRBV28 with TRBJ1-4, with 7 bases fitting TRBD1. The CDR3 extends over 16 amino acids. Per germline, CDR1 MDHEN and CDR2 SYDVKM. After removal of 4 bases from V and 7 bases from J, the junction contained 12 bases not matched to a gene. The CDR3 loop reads CASSSPQGDRGEKLFF. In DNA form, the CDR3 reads TGTGCCAGCAGTTCCCCGCAGGGGGATAGAGGTGAAAAACTGTTTTTT. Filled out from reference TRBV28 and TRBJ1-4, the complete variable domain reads DVKVTQSSRYLVKRTGEKVFLECVQDMDHENMFWYRQDPGLGLRLIYFSYDVKMKEKGDIPEGYSVSREKKERFSLILESASTNQTSMYLCASSSPQGDRGEKLFFGSGTQLSVL.

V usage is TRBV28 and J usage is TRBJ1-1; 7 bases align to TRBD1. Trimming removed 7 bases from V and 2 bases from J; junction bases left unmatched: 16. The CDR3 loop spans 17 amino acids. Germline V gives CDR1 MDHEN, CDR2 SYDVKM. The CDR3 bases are TGTGCCAGCAACCCTCCGGGACAGTATGTCTTAAACACTGAAGCTTTCTTT. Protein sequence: CASNPPGQYVLNTEAFF.

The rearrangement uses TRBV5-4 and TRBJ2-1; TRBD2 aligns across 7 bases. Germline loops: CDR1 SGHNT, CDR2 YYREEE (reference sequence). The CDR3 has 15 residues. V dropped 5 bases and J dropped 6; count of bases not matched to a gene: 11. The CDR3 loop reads CASRGGSNAGNEQFF. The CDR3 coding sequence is TGTGCCAGCAGGGGGGGGAGTAATGCGGGCAATGAGCAGTTCTTC.

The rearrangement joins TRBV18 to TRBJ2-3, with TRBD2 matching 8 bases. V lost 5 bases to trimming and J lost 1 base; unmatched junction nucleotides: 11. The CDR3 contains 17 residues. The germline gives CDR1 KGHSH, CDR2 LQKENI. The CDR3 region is CASSSASGLHGTDTQYF. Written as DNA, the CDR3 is TGTGCCAGCTCATCGGCTAGCGGGCTCCACGGCACAGATACGCAGTATTTT.

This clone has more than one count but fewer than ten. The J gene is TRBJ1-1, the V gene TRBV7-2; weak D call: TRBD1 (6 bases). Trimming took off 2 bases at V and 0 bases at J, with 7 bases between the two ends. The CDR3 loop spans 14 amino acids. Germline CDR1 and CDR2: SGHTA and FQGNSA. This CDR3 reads CASSLQGMNTEAFF. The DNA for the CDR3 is TGTGCCAGCAGCTTACAGGGGATGAACACTGAAGCTTTCTTT.

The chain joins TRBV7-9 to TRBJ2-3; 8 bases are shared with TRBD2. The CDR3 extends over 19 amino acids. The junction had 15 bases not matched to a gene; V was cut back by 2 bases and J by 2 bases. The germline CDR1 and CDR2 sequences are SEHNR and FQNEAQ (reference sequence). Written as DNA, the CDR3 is TGTGCCAGCAGCTTACAGATTTTGAGGACTAGCTATTTCACAGATACGCAGTATTTT. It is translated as CASSLQILRTSYFTDTQYF. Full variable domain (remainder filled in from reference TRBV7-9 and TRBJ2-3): DTGVSQNPRHKITKRGQNVTFRCDPISEHNRLYWYRQTLGQGPEFLTYFQNEAQLEKSRLLSDRFSAERPKGSFSTLEIQRTEQGDSAMYLCASSLQILRTSYFTDTQYFGPGTRLTVL.

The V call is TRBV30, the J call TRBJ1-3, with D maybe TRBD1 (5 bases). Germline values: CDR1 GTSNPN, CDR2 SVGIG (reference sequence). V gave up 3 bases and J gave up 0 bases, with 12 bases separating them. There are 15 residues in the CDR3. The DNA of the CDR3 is TGTGCCTGGAGCGATGACAGTGACTCTGGAAACACCATATATTTT. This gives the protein CAWSDDSDSGNTIYF.

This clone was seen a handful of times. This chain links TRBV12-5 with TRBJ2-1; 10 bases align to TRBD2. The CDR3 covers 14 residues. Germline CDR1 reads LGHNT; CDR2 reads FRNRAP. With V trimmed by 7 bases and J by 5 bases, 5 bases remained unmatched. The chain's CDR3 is CASAIAGGNNEQFF. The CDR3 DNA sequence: TGTGCTAGTGCGATAGCGGGGGGCAACAATGAGCAGTTCTTC.

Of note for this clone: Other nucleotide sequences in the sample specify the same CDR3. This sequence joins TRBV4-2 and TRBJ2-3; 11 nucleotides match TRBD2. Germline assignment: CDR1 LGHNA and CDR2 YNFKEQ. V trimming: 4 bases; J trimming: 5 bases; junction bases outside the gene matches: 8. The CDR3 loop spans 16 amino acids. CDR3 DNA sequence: TGTGCCAGCAGCCTAAGACTAGCGGGGCCCTTAGATACGCAGTATTTT. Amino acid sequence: CASSLRLAGPLDTQYF.

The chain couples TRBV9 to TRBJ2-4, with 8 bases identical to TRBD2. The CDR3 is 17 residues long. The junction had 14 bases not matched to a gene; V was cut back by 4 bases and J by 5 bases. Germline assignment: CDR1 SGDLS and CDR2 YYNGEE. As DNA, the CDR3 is TGTGCCAGCAGCTTCTCGGATCGGGGGGGGGCTGAAAACATTCAGTACTTC. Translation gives CASSFSDRGGAENIQYF.

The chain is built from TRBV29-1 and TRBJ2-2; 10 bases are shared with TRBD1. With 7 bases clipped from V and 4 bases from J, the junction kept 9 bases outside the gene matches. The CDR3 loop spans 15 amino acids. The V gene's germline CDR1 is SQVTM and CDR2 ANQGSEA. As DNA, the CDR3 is TGCAGCGCTCTACCGACAGGGGGCATCACCGGGGAGCTGTTTTTT. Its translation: CSALPTGGITGELFF.

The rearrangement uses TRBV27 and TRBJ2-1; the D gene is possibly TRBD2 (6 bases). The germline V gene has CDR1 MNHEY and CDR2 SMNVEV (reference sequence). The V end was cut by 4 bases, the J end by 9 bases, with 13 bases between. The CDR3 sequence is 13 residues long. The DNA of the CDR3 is TGTGCCAGCAGTTCCGGGAGATTCGGTGAGCAGTTCTTC. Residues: CASSSGRFGEQFF.

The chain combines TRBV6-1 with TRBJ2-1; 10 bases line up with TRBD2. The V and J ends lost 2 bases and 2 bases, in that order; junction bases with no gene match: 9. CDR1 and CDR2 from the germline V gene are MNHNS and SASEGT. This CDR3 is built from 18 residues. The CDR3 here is CASSESVAGGRTYNEQFF. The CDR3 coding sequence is TGTGCCAGCAGTGAATCCGTAGCGGGGGGCCGGACCTACAATGAGCAGTTCTTC.

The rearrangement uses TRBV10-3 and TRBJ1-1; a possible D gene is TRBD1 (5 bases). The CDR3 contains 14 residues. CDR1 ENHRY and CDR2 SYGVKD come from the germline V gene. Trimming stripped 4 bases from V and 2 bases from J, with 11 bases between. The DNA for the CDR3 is TGTGCCATCAGTGGGGGCGGACGAAACACTGAAGCTTTCTTT. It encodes CAISGGGRNTEAFF.

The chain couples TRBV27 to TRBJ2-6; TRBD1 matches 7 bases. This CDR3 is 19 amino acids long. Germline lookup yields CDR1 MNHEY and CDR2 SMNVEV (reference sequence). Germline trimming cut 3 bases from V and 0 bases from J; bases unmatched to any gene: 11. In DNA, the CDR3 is TGTGCCAGCAGTTTGAACCCGTGGGGGACAGTCTCTGGGGCCAACGTCCTGACTTTC. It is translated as CASSLNPWGTVSGANVLTF.

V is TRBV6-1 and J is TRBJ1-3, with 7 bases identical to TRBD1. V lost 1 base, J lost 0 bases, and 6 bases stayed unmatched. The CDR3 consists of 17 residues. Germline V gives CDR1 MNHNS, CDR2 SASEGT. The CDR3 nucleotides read TGTGCCAGCAGTGAAGTGATGACAGGGTTCTCTGGAAACACCATATATTTT. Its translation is CASSEVMTGFSGNTIYF.

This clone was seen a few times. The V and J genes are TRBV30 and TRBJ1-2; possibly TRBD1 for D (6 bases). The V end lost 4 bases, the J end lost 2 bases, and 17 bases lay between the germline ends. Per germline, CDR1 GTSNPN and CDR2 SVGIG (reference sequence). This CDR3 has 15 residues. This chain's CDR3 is CAWTQYWGRNYGYTF. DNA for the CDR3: TGTGCCTGGACCCAGTACTGGGGGCGCAACTATGGCTACACCTTC.

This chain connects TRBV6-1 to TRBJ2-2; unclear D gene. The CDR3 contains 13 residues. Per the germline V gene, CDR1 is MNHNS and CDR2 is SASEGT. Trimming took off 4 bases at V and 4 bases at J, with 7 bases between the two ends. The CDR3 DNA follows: TGTGCCAGCAGTGTCCACAGCACCGGGGAGCTGTTTTTT. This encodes CASSVHSTGELFF.

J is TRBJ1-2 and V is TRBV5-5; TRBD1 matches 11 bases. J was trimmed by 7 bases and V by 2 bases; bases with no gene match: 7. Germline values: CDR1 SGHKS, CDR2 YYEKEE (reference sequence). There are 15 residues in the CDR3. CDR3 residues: CASSFLGQGAFGYTF. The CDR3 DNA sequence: TGTGCCAGCAGCTTTCTAGGACAGGGGGCGTTTGGCTACACCTTC.

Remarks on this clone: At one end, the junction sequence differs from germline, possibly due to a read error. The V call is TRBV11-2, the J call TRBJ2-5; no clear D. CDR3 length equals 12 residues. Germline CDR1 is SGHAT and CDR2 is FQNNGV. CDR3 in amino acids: CASSLDTVPPHF. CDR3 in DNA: TGTGCCAGCAGCTTAGATACGGTCCCCCCACACTTC.

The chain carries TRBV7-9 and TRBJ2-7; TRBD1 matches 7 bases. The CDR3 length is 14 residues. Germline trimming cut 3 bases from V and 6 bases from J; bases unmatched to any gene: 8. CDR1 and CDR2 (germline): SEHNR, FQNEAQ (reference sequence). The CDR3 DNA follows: TGTGCCAGCAGCTTCGGTCGGGACAGAGGCGAGCAGTACTTC. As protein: CASSFGRDRGEQYF.